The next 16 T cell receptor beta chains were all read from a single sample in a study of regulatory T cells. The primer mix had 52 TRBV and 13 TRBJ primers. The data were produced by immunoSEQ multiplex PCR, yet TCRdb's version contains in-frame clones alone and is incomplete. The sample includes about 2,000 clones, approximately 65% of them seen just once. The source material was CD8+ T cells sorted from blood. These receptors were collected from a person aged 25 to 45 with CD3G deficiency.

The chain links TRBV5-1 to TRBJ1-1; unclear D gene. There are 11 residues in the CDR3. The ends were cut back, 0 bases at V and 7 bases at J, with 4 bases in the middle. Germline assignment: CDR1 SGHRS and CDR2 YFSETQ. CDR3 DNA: TGCGCCAGCAGCTTGGGGGGTGAAGCTTTCTTT. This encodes CASSLGGEAFF.

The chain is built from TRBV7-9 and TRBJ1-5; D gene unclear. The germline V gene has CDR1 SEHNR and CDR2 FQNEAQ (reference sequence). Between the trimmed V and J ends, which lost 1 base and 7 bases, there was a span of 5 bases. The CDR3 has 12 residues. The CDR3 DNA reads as TGTGCCAGCAGCTTAGAAGACCAGCCCCAGCATTTT. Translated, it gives CASSLEDQPQHF.

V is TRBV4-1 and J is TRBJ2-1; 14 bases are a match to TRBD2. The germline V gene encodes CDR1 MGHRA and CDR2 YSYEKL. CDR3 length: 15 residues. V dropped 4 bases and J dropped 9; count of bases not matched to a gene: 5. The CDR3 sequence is CASSPRLAGGGEQFF. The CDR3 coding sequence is TGCGCCAGCAGCCCCCGACTAGCGGGAGGGGGTGAGCAGTTCTTC.

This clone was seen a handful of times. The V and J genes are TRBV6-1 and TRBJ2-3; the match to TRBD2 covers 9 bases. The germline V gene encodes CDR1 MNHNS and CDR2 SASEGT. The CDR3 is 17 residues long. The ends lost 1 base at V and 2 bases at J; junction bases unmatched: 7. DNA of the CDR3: TGTGCCAGCAGTGAAGATGTGCTAGCGGGGAACACAGATACGCAGTATTTT. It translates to CASSEDVLAGNTDTQYF.

This chain's CDR3 is CASTRPGGGRLEGYTF. Here the CDR3 DNA reads TGTGCCAGCACGCGCCCGGGGGGGGGAAGGTTGGAAGGCTACACCTTC. The chain couples TRBV28 to TRBJ1-2, with D perhaps matching TRBD1 (5 bases). The CDR3 length is 16 residues. V was pared by 7 bases and J by 8 bases, with 26 bases between. Germline CDR1 reads MDHEN; CDR2 reads SYDVKM.

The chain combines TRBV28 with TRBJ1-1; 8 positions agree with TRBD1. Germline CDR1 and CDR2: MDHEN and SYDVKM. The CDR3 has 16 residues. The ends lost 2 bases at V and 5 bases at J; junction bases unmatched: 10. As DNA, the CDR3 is TGTGCCAGCAGTTTAGGGACTACAGGGGGTAAAACTGAAGCTTTCTTT. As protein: CASSLGTTGGKTEAFF.

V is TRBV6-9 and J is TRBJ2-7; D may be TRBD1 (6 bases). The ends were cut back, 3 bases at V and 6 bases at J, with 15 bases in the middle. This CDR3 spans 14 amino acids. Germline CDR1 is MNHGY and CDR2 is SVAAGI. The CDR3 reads CASSYGQGFAEQYF. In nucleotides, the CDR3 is TGTGCCAGCAGTTACGGGCAGGGGTTCGCCGAGCAGTACTTC.

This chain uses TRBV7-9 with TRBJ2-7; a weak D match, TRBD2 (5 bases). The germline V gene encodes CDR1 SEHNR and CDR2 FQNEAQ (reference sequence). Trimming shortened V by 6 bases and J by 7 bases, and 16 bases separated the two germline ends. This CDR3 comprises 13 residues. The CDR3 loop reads CASSFDRPGEQYF. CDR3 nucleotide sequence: TGTGCCAGCAGTTTCGACCGACCGGGGGAGCAGTACTTC. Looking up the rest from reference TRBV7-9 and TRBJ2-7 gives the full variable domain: DTGVSQNPRHKITKRGQNVTFRCDPISEHNRLYWYRQTLGQGPEFLTYFQNEAQLEKSRLLSDRFSAERPKGSFSTLEIQRTEQGDSAMYLCASSFDRPGEQYFGPGTRLTVT.

The CDR3 here is CASTRADTEAFF. For the CDR3, the DNA is TGTGCCAGCACCAGGGCGGACACTGAAGCTTTCTTT. This sequence joins TRBV6-5 and TRBJ1-1; possible D gene TRBD1, 5 bases. Germline lookup yields CDR1 MNHEY and CDR2 SVGAGI. V was trimmed by 7 bases and J by 3 bases, leaving 9 bases between them. The CDR3 is made up of 12 amino acids.

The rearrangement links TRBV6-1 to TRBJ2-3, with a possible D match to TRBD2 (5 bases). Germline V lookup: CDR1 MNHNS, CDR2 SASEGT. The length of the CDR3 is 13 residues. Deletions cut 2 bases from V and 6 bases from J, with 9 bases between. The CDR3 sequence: CASSEFLADTQYF. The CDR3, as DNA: TGTGCCAGCAGTGAATTCCTAGCTGATACGCAGTATTTT.

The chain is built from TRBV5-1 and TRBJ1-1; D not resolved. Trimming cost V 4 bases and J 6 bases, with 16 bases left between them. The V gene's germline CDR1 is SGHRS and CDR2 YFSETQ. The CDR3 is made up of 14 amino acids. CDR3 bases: TGCGCCAGCAGCCCGGATGGCAGCGGAGCTGAAGCTTTCTTT. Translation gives CASSPDGSGAEAFF.

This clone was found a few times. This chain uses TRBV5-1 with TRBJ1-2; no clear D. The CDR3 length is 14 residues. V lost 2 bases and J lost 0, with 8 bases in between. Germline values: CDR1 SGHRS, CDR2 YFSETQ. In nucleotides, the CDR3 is TGCGCCAGCAGCTTTTCGGGGTCTAACTATGGCTACACCTTC. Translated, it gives CASSFSGSNYGYTF. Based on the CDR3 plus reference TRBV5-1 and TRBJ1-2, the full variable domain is KAGVTQTPRYLIKTRGQQVTLSCSPISGHRSVSWYQQTPGQGLQFLFEYFSETQRNKGNFPGRFSGRQFSNSRSEMNVSTLELGDSALYLCASSFSGSNYGYTFGSGTRLTVV.

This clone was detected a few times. The DNA for the CDR3 is TGTGCCAGCAGCTTAGCCGGGACAGATTCACCCCTCCACTTT. This codes for CASSLAGTDSPLHF. The rearrangement joins TRBV4-2 to TRBJ1-6, with 7 positions matching TRBD1. Germline assignment: CDR1 LGHNA and CDR2 YNFKEQ. This CDR3 spans 14 amino acids. V was clipped by 5 bases and J by 8 bases; unmatched bases: 6.

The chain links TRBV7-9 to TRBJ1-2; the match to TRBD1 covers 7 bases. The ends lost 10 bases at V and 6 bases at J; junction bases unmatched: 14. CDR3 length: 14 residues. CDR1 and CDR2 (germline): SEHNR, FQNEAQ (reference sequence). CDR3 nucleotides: TGTGCCATCCGGCAGGGGGAGGGGGCGAATGGCTACACCTTC. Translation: CAIRQGEGANGYTF.

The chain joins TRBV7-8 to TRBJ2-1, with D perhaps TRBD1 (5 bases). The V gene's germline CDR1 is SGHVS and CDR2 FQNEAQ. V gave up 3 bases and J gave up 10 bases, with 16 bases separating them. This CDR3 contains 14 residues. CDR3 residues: CASSLGSRGQEQFF. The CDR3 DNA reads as TGTGCCAGCAGCTTGGGGTCAAGGGGCCAGGAGCAGTTCTTC. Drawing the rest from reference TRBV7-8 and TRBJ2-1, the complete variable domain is GAGVSQSPRYKVAKRGQDVALRCDPISGHVSLFWYQQALGQGPEFLTYFQNEAQLDKSGLPSDRFFAERPEGSVSTLKIQRTQQEDSAVYLCASSLGSRGQEQFFGPGTRLTVL.

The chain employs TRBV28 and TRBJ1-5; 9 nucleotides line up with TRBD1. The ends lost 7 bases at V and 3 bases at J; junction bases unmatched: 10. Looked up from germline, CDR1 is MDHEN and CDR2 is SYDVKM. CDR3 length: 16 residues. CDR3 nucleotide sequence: TGTGCCAGCATTAGCACGGGGACAGGGATCAATCAGCCCCAGCATTTT. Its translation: CASISTGTGINQPQHF. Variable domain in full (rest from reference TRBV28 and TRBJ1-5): DVKVTQSSRYLVKRTGEKVFLECVQDMDHENMFWYRQDPGLGLRLIYFSYDVKMKEKGDIPEGYSVSREKKERFSLILESASTNQTSMYLCASISTGTGINQPQHFGDGTRLSIL.